The 19 T cell receptor beta chains reported below all come from one sample, sequenced in a study of OX40 agonist ivuxolimab in advanced cancers. Produced via immunoSEQ multiplex PCR; TCRdb's table is partial and in-frame only. The profile shows approximately 19,000 clones, around 82% of them singletons. Here the sequenced sample was CD4+ or CD8+ T cells sorted from blood, taken in a trial of the OX40 agonist ivuxolimab. These receptors all stem from an adult with an advanced solid tumor such as melanoma, head and neck, liver or kidney cancer.

In this sample, this clone turned up a few times. The rearrangement joins TRBV6-5 to TRBJ2-5; TRBD1 aligns across 9 bases. This CDR3 has 15 amino acids. Germline V CDR1 and CDR2: MNHEY, SVGAGI. The V and J ends lost 3 bases and 2 bases, in that order; junction bases with no gene match: 4. The CDR3 loop reads CASSYLGTGQETQYF. DNA for the CDR3: TGTGCCAGCAGTTATCTCGGGACAGGGCAAGAGACCCAGTACTTC.

The rearrangement joins TRBV9 to TRBJ2-1; either TRBD1 or TRBD2 may supply D (5 bases each). The length of the CDR3 is 14 residues. Germline CDR1 and CDR2: SGDLS and YYNGEE. V was clipped by 7 bases and J by 1 base, with 12 bases between them. CDR3 sequence: CASARGDSYNEQFF. The CDR3 DNA reads TGTGCCAGCGCCCGGGGCGATTCCTACAATGAGCAGTTCTTC.

By proportion, this clone is medium-sized (0.01 to 0.1%). The CDR3 protein is CASSLATDYNEQFF. CDR3 nucleotides: TGCGCCAGCAGCTTGGCCACAGACTACAATGAGCAGTTCTTC. The chain combines TRBV5-1 with TRBJ2-1; D is unresolved. V lost 0 bases to trimming and J lost 3 bases, with 7 bases between them. CDR3 size: 14 residues. Per the germline V gene, CDR1 is SGHRS and CDR2 is YFSETQ.

V and J are TRBV30 and TRBJ2-1, with D perhaps matching TRBD1 or TRBD2 (5 bases each). The CDR3 is 10 residues long. Trimming removed 4 bases from V and 15 bases from J, with 13 bases in between. Per the germline V gene, CDR1 is GTSNPN and CDR2 is SVGIG (reference sequence). The CDR3 nucleotides read TGTGCCTGGAATACGGGACGGTGGTTCTTC. It translates to CAWNTGRWFF. Combining the CDR3 with reference TRBV30 and TRBJ2-1 gives the whole variable domain SQTIHQWPATLVQPVGSPLSLECTVEGTSNPNLYWYRQAAGRGLQLLFYSVGIGQISSEVPQNLSASRPQDRQFILSSKKLLLSDSGFYLCAWNTGRWFFGPGTRLTVL.

This clone was detected only once. The chain employs TRBV6-1 and TRBJ1-3; no firm D call. This CDR3 has 14 amino acids. Between the trimmed V and J ends, which lost 4 bases and 1 base, there was a span of 8 bases. Per the germline V gene, CDR1 is MNHNS and CDR2 is SASEGT. As DNA, the CDR3 is TGTGCCAGCAGTGTCCGGGGTTCTGGAAACACCATATATTTT. It codes for CASSVRGSGNTIYF.

V is TRBV2 and J is TRBJ1-5, with 12 bases fitting TRBD1. Trimming cost V 6 bases and J 7 bases; bases outside gene matches: 7. Germline V gene data show CDR1 as SNHLY and CDR2 as FYNNEI. CDR3 size: 15 residues. CDR3: CASSGDRGQGQPQHF. Written as DNA, the CDR3 is TGTGCCAGCAGCGGGGACAGGGGGCAGGGACAGCCCCAGCATTTT.

J is TRBJ2-3 and V is TRBV7-9; D remains unclear. The V end lost 10 bases, the J end lost 2 bases, and 4 bases lay between the germline ends. Germline V gives CDR1 SEHNR, CDR2 FQNEAQ (reference sequence). CDR3 size: 10 residues. CDR3 bases: TGTGCCACCTACACAGATACGCAGTATTTT. Residues: CATYTDTQYF.

The J gene is TRBJ2-2, the V gene TRBV11-2; perhaps TRBD2 as D (5 bases). The CDR3 is made up of 14 amino acids. Germline CDR1 is SGHAT and CDR2 is FQNNGV. V was clipped by 2 bases and J by 5 bases, with 9 bases between them. For the CDR3, the DNA is TGTGCCAGCAGCTTACCAACTAGGACCGGGGAGCTGTTTTTT. It codes for CASSLPTRTGELFF.

CDR3 in DNA: TGTGCCAGCAGCCCCTTCGGGAGAACTCAAGAGACCCAGTACTTC. It yields the protein CASSPFGRTQETQYF. V is TRBV7-9 and J is TRBJ2-5; possibly TRBD2 for D (6 bases). CDR1 is SEHNR, CDR2 FQNEAQ, per germline (reference sequence). V was trimmed by 5 bases and J by 2 bases, leaving 15 bases between them. The length of the CDR3 is 15 residues.

J is TRBJ2-2 and V is TRBV5-6; the D gene could be TRBD1 or TRBD2 (5 bases each). The V gene lost 4 bases and the J gene lost 3 bases, with 10 bases spanning the gap. Germline assignment: CDR1 SGHDT and CDR2 YYEEEE. This CDR3 contains 14 residues. CDR3 sequence reads: CASSAGTDTGELFF. The CDR3 DNA follows: TGTGCCAGCAGCGCAGGGACGGACACCGGGGAGCTGTTTTTT.

In this sample, this clone turned up a few times. The chain joins TRBV7-9 to TRBJ2-1; 7 positions match TRBD2. J was trimmed by 4 bases and V by 1 base; bases with no gene match: 1. CDR1 is SEHNR, CDR2 FQNEAQ, per germline (reference sequence). The CDR3 has 14 residues. This CDR3 reads CASSLGLAYNEQFF. The CDR3 DNA is TGTGCCAGCAGCTTAGGACTAGCTTACAATGAGCAGTTCTTC.

V gene TRBV13 combines with J gene TRBJ2-2; a possible D gene is TRBD2 (7 bases). CDR1 and CDR2 from the germline V gene are PRHDT and FYEKMQ (reference sequence). CDR3 length: 16 amino acids. Trimming removed 4 bases at V and 2 bases at J, with 14 bases between. This CDR3 is CASSSRSGTNTGELFF. The CDR3 DNA reads as TGTGCCAGCAGCTCCCGAAGCGGGACAAACACCGGGGAGCTGTTTTTT.

This clone has a single count. The rearrangement joins TRBV11-2 to TRBJ1-1; 11 positions agree with TRBD1. The CDR3 length is 15 residues. Trimming cost V 5 bases and J 3 bases; bases outside gene matches: 5. CDR1 and CDR2 from the germline V gene are SGHAT and FQNNGV. CDR3 amino acids: CASSPGTGGDTEAFF. CDR3 in DNA: TGTGCCAGCAGCCCCGGGACAGGGGGGGACACTGAAGCTTTCTTT.

The genes are TRBV5-6 and TRBJ1-1, with D possibly matching TRBD1 (5 bases). Trimming took 0 bases from V and 6 from J, leaving 9 bases between them. The germline CDR1 and CDR2 sequences are SGHDT and YYEEEE. CDR3 size: 13 residues. This chain's CDR3 is CASSLGGTSEAFF. Written as DNA, the CDR3 is TGTGCCAGCAGCTTGGGGGGGACGTCTGAAGCTTTCTTT.

The genes are TRBV9 and TRBJ2-7; no clear D. The CDR3 spans 13 residues. Trimming stripped 0 bases from V and 4 bases from J, with 8 bases between. Germline assignment: CDR1 SGDLS and CDR2 YYNGEE. The CDR3 sequence is CASSVDSGYEQYF. In nucleotides, the CDR3 is TGTGCCAGCAGCGTAGATTCGGGTTACGAGCAGTACTTC.

This sequence joins TRBV28 and TRBJ1-5; the D is unclear. Between the trimmed V and J ends, which lost 5 bases and 5 bases, there was a span of 7 bases. The CDR3 is 12 amino acids. Germline V lookup: CDR1 MDHEN, CDR2 SYDVKM. The CDR3 DNA reads as TGTGCCAGCAGTCCAAGGCATCAGCCCCAGCATTTT. Encoded protein: CASSPRHQPQHF. Full variable domain (rest looked up from reference TRBV28 and TRBJ1-5): DVKVTQSSRYLVKRTGEKVFLECVQDMDHENMFWYRQDPGLGLRLIYFSYDVKMKEKGDIPEGYSVSREKKERFSLILESASTNQTSMYLCASSPRHQPQHFGDGTRLSIL.

This chain links TRBV5-1 with TRBJ2-7; D gene ambiguous. Germline loops: CDR1 SGHRS, CDR2 YFSETQ. CDR3 length equals 11 residues. Trimming shortened V by 3 bases and J by 3 bases, and 4 bases separated the two germline ends. The CDR3 here is CASSSLYEQYF. CDR3 DNA: TGCGCCAGCAGCTCCCTCTACGAGCAGTACTTC.

This clone is labeled as medium-sized. The gene calls are TRBV5-5 and TRBJ1-1, with D unclear. The CDR3 spans 15 residues. CDR1 is SGHKS, CDR2 YYEKEE, per germline (reference sequence). Trimming took 2 bases from V and 4 from J, leaving 15 bases between them. In nucleotides, the CDR3 is TGTGCCAGCAGCTTCCTCTTGAGTAGCGGCACTGAAGCTTTCTTT. Its protein is CASSFLLSSGTEAFF.

The chain links TRBV2 to TRBJ1-5; D not certain. This CDR3 spans 15 amino acids. Between the trimmed V and J ends, which lost 2 bases and 2 bases, there was a span of 10 bases. The germline V gene encodes CDR1 SNHLY and CDR2 FYNNEI. Written as DNA, the CDR3 is TGTGCCAGCAGTGAAACCGGTTATCGCAATCAGCCCCAGCATTTT. Amino acids: CASSETGYRNQPQHF.